This TCR beta chain was documented in a study of T cell changes during pregnancy in multiple sclerosis. Assay used: immunoSEQ multiplex PCR; TCRdb lists only in-frame clones, some missing. The table shows 40,000 to 45,000 clones, with around 92% occurring only once. CDR3 length equals 15 residues. The V gene's germline CDR1 is MNHEY and CDR2 SMNVEV (reference sequence). J lost 2 bases, V lost 6 bases, and 5 bases had no gene match. Sequencing was carried out using peripheral blood. The receptor was derived from a female donor with multiple sclerosis, enrolled in a pregnancy study. The chain joins TRBV27 to TRBJ2-5; 11 nucleotides match TRBD2. The CDR3 nucleotides are TGTGCCAGCAGGGACAGACTAGCGGGACAAGAGACCCAGTACTTC. It codes for CASRDRLAGQETQYF.